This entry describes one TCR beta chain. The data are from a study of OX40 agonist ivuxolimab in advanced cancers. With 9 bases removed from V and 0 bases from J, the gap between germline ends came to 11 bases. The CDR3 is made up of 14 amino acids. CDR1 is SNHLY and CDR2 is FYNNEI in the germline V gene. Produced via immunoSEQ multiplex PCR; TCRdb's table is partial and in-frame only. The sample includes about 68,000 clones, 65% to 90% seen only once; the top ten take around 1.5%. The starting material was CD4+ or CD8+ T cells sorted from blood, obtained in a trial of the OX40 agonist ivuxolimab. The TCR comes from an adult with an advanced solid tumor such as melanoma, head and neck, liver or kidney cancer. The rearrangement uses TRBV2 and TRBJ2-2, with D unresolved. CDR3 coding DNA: TGTGCCAGTCGGTTCGACGCGAACACCGGGGAGCTGTTTTTT. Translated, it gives CASRFDANTGELFF.